A single T cell receptor beta chain is shown here with its context. Only in-frame clones appear in the TCRdb table, and some are missing; sequencing was by immunoSEQ multiplex PCR. Of about 200,000 clones listed, 90% to 95% are singletons. V gave up 4 bases and J gave up 2 bases; unmatched junction bases: 4. The CDR3 runs 16 residues. Germline CDR1 SGHDN, CDR2 FVKESK. In Seattle, patients joined the study during active infection and were tracked longitudinally. This sample is drawn from a study of blood T cell repertoires in COVID-19. Background on the study: COVID-19 samples, acute and convalescent, were from the United States, Italy and Spain.

The chain joins TRBV14 to TRBJ2-3, with TRBD2 matching over 12 bases. This TCR was recovered from a man in his sixties with COVID-19, enrolled during active disease. Source material: peripheral blood. Here the CDR3 DNA reads TGTGCCAGCAGCCCGGGACTAGCGGGCCTCACAGATACGCAGTATTTT. This gives the protein CASSPGLAGLTDTQYF.